This T cell receptor (beta chain) is drawn from a study of response to subunit inactivated influenza vaccine. Study conclusions and caveats: That few new T cells are recruited by each seasonal influenza vaccination was the authors' suggestion.

The V end was cut by 9 bases, the J end by 1 base, with 8 bases between. The length of the CDR3 is 12 residues. From germline, CDR1 is SEHNR and CDR2 FQNEAQ (reference sequence). TCRdb ran MiXCR on the RT-PCR reads and lists one entry per CDR3 protein. Of hundreds of thousands of distinct CDR3 sequences listed, around 15% are singletons. Of note for this clonotype: Its antigen is not known.

The rearrangement links TRBV7-9 to TRBJ2-3; D unclear. Specimen: PBMCs from blood, collected 14 days before vaccination. The origin of this receptor is a man aged 45-60 years who received an inactivated influenza vaccine. CDR3 coding DNA: TGTGCCAGTTTAAGCTGCACAGATACGCAGTATTTT. Translated, it gives CASLSCTDTQYF.